This entry concerns a single TCR beta chain. Its antigen is as yet unknown. From the germline J gene comes the end of the CDR3, since the read stops 3 residues before it. Trimming cost V 1 base and J 7 bases, with 11 bases left between them. CDR3 length equals 14 residues. The data derive from a study of T cells in women clearing cervical HPV infection. About the study: Women with histologically confirmed HPV16-related CIN3 or worse, 2 with invasive cancer, served as cases. Cases' blood sampling followed lesion detection by median about 150 days (90 to 200).

Data came from immunoSEQ multiplex PCR; TCRdb stores just in-frame clones and leaves some out. The sample includes some 40,000 clones. General study points: Repertoire richness, not evenness, was significantly elevated in CIN3+ cases versus controls. TRBV6-7 relative abundance averaged around 0.11% in cases and 0.15% to 0.2% in controls.

Sample: blood buffy coat. The sequence was collected from a woman between 18 and 70 years old with a cervical HPV16 infection that either progressed to CIN3+ or cleared (not recorded which). The chain carries TRBV12-3 or TRBV12-4 and TRBJ1-5; D is uncertain. The CDR3 bases that were read are TGTGCCAGCAGTTTAGTAGTGGTGGGCCAGCCC. Protein product: CASSLVVVGQP. The whole CDR3 sequence is CASSLVVVGQPQHF.